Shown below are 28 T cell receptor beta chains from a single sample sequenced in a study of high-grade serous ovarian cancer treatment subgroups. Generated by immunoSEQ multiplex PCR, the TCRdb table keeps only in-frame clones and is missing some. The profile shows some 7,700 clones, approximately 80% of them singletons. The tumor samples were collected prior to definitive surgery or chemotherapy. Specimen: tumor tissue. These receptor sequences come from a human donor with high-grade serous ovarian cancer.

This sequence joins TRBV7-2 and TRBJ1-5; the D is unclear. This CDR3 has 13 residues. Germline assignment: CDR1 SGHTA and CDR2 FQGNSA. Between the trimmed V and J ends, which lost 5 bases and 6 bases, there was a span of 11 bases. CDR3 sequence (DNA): TGTGCCAGCAGCCCTTCGCTAAGTCAGCCCCAGCATTTT. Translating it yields CASSPSLSQPQHF. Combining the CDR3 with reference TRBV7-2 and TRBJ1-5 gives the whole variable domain GAGVSQSPSNKVTEKGKDVELRCDPISGHTALYWYRQSLGQGLEFLIYFQGNSAPDKSGLPSDRFSAERTGGSVSTLTIQRTQQEDSAVYLCASSPSLSQPQHFGDGTRLSIL.

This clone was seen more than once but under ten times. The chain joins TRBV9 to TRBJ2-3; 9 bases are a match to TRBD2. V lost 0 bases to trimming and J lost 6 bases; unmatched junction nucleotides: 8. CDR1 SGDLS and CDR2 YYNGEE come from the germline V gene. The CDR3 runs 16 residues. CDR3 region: CASSVEGLSGSDTQYF. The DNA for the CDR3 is TGTGCCAGCAGCGTAGAAGGGCTTAGCGGGAGTGATACGCAGTATTTT.

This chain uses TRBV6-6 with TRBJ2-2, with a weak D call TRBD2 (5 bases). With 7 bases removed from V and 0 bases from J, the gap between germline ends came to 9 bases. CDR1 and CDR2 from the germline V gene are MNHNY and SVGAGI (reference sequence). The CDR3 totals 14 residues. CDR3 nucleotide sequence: TGTGCCAGCAACCGGGGTTCGAACACCGGGGAGCTGTTTTTT. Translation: CASNRGSNTGELFF.

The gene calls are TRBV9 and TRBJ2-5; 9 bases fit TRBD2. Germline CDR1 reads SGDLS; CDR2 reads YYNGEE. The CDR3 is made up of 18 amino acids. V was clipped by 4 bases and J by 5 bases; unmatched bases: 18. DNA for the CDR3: TGTGCCAGCAGCCAACCCGGTGGGGCGGGGGGGCCTGGGGAGACCCAGTACTTC. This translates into CASSQPGGAGGPGETQYF.

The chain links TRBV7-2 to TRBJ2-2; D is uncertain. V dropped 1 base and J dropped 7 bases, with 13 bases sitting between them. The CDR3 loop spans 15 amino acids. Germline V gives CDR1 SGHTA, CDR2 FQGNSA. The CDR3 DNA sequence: TGTGCCAGCAGCTTAGTCGAGACATTGGGCGGGGAGCTGTTTTTT. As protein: CASSLVETLGGELFF. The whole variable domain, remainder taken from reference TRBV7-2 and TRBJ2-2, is GAGVSQSPSNKVTEKGKDVELRCDPISGHTALYWYRQSLGQGLEFLIYFQGNSAPDKSGLPSDRFSAERTGGSVSTLTIQRTQQEDSAVYLCASSLVETLGGELFFGEGSRLTVL.

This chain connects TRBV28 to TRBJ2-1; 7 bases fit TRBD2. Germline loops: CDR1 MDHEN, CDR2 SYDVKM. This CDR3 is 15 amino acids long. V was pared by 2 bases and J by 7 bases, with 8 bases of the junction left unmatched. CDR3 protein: CASSLGGGTANEQFF. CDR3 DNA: TGTGCCAGCAGTTTAGGCGGGGGTACAGCGAATGAGCAGTTCTTC.

In nucleotides, the CDR3 is TGCGCCAGCAGCCAGGACGCCAGGGGGAGCCATGAAAAACTGTTTTTT. This gives the protein CASSQDARGSHEKLFF. The rearrangement joins TRBV4-1 to TRBJ1-4, with 7 positions matching TRBD1. From germline, CDR1 is MGHRA and CDR2 YSYEKL. The CDR3 contains 16 residues. The V and J ends lost 3 bases and 6 bases, in that order; junction bases with no gene match: 10.

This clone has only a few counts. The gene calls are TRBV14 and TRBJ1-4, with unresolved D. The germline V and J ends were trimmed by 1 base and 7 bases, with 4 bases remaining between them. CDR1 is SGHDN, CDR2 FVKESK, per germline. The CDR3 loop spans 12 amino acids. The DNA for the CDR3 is TGTGCCAGCAGCCAAGGCCGTGAAAAACTGTTTTTT. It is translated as CASSQGREKLFF.

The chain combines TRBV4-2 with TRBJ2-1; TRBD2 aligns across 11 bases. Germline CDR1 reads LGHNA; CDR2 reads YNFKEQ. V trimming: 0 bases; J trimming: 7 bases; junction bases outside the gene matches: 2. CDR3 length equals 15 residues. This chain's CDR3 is CASSQEPSGRNEQFF. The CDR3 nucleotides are TGTGCCAGCAGCCAAGAGCCTAGCGGGAGGAATGAGCAGTTCTTC.

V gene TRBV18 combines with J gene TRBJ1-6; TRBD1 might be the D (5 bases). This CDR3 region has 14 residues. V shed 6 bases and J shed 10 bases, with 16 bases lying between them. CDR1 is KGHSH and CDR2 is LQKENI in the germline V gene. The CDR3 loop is CASSPGSADSPLHF. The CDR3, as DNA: TGTGCCAGCTCCCCAGGGAGCGCGGACTCACCCCTCCACTTT.

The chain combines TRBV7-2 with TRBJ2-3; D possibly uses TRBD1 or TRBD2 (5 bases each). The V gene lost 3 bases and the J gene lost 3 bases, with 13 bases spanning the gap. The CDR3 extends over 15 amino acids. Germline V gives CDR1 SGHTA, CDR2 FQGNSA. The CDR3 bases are TGTGCCAGCAGCTTGGGGCTAGCCATTACAGATACGCAGTATTTT. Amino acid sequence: CASSLGLAITDTQYF.

The CDR3 sequence is CASSPLSRDRGGYTF. CDR3 sequence (DNA): TGTGCCAGCAGCCCTTTGTCCCGGGACAGGGGCGGCTACACCTTC. This rearrangement joins TRBV28 to TRBJ1-2; 10 bases agree with TRBD1. The CDR3 consists of 15 residues. Germline CDR1 and CDR2: MDHEN and SYDVKM. Trimming took 6 bases from V and 8 from J; bases not matched to a gene: 12.

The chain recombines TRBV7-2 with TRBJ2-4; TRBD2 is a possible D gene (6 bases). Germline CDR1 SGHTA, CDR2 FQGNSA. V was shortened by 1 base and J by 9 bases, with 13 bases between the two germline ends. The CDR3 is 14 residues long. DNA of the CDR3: TGTGCCAGCAGCTTAGTTAGGGGAGGAGGCATTCAGTACTTC. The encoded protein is CASSLVRGGGIQYF. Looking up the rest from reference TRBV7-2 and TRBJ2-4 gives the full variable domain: GAGVSQSPSNKVTEKGKDVELRCDPISGHTALYWYRQSLGQGLEFLIYFQGNSAPDKSGLPSDRFSAERTGGSVSTLTIQRTQQEDSAVYLCASSLVRGGGIQYFGAGTRLSVL.

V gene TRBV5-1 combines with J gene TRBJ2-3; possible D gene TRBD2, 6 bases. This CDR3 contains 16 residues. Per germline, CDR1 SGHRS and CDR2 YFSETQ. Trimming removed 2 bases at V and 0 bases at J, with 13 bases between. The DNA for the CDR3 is TGCGCCAGCAGCTTAGGGCCGGGACTCAGCACAGATACGCAGTATTTT. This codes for CASSLGPGLSTDTQYF.

The chain's CDR3 is CAWSRGQSYEQYF. The CDR3 DNA reads TGTGCCTGGAGTAGGGGGCAGTCCTACGAGCAGTACTTC. The V gene is TRBV30, the J gene TRBJ2-7; 7 positions agree with TRBD1. Per germline, CDR1 GTSNPN and CDR2 SVGIG (reference sequence). The CDR3 spans 13 residues. Trimming removed 2 bases from V and 1 base from J; junction bases left unmatched: 2.

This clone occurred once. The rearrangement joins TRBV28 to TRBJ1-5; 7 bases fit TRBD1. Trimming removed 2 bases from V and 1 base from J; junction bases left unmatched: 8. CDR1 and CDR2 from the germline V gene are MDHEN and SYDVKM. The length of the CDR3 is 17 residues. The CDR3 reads CASSLARGGGSNQPQHF. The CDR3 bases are TGTGCCAGCAGTTTAGCCAGGGGGGGTGGAAGCAATCAGCCCCAGCATTTT.

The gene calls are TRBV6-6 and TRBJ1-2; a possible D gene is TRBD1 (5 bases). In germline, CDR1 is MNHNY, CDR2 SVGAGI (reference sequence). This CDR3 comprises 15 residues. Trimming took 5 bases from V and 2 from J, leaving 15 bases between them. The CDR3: CASSMDTRTNYGYTF. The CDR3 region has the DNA TGTGCCAGCAGTATGGACACCCGGACGAACTATGGCTACACCTTC.

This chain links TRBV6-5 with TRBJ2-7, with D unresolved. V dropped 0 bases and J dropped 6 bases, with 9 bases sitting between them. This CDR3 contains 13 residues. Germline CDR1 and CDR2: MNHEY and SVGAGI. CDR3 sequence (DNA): TGTGCCAGCAGTTACTCGGACCGAGGCGAGCAGTACTTC. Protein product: CASSYSDRGEQYF.

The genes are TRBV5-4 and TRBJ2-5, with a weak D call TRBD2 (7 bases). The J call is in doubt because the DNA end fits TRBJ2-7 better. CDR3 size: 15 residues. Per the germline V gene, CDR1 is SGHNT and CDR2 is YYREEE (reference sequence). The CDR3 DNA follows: TGTGCCAGCAGCGCGGGGGCGACTAAATCCTACGAGCAGTACTTC. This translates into CASSAGATKSYEQYF.

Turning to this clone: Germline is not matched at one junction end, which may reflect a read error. The CDR3 DNA sequence: TGTGCCAGTAGTATTTCCGGGACAGGGGGCTACGAGCAGTGCTTC. This translates into CASSISGTGGYEQCF. The J gene is TRBJ2-7, the V gene TRBV19, with 12 nucleotides matching TRBD1. The germline gives CDR1 LNHDA, CDR2 SQIVND (reference sequence). CDR3 length equals 15 residues.

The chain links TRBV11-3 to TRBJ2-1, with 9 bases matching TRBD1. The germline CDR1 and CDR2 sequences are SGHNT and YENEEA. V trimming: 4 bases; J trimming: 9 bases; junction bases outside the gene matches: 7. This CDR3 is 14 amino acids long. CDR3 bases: TGTGCCAGCAGCTCGACAGGGGGTGGTGGTGAGCAGTTCTTC. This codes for CASSSTGGGGEQFF.

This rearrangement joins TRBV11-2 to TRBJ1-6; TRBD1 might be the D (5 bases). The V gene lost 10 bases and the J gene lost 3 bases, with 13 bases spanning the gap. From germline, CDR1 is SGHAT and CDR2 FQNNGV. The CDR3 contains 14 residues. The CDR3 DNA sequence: TGTGCCACCAGGTGGGACGGCTATAATTCACCCCTCCACTTT. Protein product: CATRWDGYNSPLHF.

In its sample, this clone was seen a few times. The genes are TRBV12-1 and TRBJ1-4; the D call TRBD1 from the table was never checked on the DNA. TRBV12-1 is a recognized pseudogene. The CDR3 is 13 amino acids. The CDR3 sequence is CASSSDSNEKLFF. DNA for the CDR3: TGTGCCAGCAGCAGTGACAGCAATGAAAAACTGTTTTTT.

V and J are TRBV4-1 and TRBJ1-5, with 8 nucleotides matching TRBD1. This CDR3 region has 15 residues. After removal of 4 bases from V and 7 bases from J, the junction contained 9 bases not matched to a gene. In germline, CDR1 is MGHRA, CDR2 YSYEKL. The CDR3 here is CASSPLTGGGQPQHF. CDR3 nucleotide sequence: TGCGCCAGCAGCCCGCTAACAGGGGGTGGCCAGCCCCAGCATTTT.

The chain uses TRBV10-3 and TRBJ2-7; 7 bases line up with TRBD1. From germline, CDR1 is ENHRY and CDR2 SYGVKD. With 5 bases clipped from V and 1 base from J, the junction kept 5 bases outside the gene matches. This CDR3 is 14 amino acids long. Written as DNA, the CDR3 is TGTGCCATCAGTAGACAGGGATATTCCTACGAGCAGTACTTC. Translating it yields CAISRQGYSYEQYF.

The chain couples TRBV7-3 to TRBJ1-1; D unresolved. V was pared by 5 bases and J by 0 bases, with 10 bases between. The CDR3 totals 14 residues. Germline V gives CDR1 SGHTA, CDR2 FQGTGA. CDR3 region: CASSPSRLNTEAFF. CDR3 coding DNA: TGTGCCAGCAGCCCCTCACGGCTGAACACTGAAGCTTTCTTT.

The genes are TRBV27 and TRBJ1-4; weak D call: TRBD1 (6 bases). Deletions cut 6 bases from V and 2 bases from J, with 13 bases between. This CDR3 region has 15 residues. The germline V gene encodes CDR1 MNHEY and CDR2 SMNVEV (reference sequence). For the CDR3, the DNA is TGTGCCAGCAGCCCCGTGGGGGGCACTAATGAAAAACTGTTTTTT. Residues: CASSPVGGTNEKLFF.

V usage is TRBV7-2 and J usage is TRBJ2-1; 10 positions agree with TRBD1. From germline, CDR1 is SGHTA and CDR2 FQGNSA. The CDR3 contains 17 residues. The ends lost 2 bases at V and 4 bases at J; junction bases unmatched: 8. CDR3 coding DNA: TGTGCCAGCAGCTTAATGGGGCCGGGACAGGGGTACAATGAGCAGTTCTTC. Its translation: CASSLMGPGQGYNEQFF.